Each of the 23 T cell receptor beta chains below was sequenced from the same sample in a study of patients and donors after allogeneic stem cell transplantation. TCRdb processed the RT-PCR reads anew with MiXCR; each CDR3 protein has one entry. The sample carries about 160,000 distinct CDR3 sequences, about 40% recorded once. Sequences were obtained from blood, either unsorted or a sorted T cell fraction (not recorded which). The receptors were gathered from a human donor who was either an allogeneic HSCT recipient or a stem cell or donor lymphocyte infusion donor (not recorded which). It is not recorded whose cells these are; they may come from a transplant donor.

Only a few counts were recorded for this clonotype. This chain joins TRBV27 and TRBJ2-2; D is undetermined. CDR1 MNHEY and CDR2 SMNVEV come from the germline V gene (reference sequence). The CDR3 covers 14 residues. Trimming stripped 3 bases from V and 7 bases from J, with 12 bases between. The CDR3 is CASSFSLVVGELFF. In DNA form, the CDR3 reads TGTGCCAGCAGTTTCAGTTTGGTGGTCGGGGAGCTGTTTTTT.

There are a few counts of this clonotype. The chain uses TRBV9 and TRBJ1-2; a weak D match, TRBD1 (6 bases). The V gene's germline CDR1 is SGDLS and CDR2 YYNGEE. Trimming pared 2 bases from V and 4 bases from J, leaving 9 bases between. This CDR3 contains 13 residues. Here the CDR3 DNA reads TGTGCCAGCAGCGTCAAGACAGGCTATGGCTACACCTTC. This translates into CASSVKTGYGYTF.

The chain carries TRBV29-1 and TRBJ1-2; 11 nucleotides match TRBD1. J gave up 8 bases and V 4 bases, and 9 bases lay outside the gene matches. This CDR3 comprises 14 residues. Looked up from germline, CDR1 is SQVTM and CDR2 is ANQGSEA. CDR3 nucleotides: TGCAGCGTTGGACTCGGACAGGGGGCCAGCGGCTACACCTTC. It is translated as CSVGLGQGASGYTF.

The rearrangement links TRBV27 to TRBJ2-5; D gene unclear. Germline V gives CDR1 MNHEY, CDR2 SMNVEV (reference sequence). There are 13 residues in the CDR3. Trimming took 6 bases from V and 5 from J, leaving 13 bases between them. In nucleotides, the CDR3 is TGTGCCAGCAGCAACCGCGAGGCGGAGACCCAGTACTTC. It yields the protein CASSNREAETQYF.

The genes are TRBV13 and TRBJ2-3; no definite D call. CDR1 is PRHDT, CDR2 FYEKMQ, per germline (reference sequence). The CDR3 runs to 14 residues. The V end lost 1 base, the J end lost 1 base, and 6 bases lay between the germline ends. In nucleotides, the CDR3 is TGTGCCAGCAGCTTAGCGAGCGGCACAGATACGCAGTATTTT. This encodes CASSLASGTDTQYF.

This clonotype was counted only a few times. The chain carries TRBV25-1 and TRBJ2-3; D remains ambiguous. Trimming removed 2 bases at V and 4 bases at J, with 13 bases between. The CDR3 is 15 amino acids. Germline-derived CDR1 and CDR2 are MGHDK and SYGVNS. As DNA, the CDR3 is TGTGCCAGCAGTGAACCCTTGGGCAGATCAGATACGCAGTATTTT. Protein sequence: CASSEPLGRSDTQYF. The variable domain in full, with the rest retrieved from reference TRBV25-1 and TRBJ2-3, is EADIYQTPRYLVIGTGKKITLECSQTMGHDKMYWYQQDPGMELHLIHYSYGVNSTEKGDLSSESTVSRIRTEHFPLTLESARPSHTSQYLCASSEPLGRSDTQYFGPGTRLTVL.

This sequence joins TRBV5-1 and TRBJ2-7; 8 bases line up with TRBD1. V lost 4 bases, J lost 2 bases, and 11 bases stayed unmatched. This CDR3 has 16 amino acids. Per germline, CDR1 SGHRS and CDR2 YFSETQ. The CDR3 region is CASSPGQGPGPYEQYV. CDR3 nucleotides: TGCGCCAGCAGCCCAGGACAGGGCCCTGGGCCCTACGAGCAGTACGTC.

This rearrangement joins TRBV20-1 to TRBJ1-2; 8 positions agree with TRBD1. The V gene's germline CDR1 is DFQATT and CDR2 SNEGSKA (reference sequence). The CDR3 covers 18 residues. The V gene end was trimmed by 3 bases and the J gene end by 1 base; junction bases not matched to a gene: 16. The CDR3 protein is CSASDFGGQGRFNYGYTF. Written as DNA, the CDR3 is TGCAGTGCTAGCGACTTCGGAGGACAGGGAAGATTTAACTATGGCTACACCTTC.

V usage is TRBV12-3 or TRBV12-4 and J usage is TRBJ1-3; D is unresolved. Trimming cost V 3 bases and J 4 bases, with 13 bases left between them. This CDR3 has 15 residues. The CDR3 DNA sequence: TGTGCCAGCAGTTTCTTGGGCGAAGCCGGAAACACCATATATTTT. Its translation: CASSFLGEAGNTIYF.

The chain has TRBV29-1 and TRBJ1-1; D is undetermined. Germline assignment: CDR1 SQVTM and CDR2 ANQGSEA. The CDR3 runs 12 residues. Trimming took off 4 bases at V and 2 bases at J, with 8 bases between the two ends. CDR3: CSVAEANTEAFF. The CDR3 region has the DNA TGCAGCGTTGCTGAAGCTAACACTGAAGCTTTCTTT.

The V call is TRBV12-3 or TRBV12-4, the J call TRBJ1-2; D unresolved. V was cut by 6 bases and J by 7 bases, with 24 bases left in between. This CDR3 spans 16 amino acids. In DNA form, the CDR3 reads TGTGCCAGCAGCCGATTTTCGGCCGAGCAGACGTTTGGCTACACCTTC. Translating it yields CASSRFSAEQTFGYTF.

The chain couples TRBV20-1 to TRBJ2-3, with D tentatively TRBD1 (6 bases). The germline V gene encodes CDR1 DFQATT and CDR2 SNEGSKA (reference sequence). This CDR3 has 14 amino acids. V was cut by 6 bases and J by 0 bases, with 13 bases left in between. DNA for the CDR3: TGCAGTGCCCAGGGGCGCTCTAGCACAGATACGCAGTATTTT. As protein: CSAQGRSSTDTQYF.

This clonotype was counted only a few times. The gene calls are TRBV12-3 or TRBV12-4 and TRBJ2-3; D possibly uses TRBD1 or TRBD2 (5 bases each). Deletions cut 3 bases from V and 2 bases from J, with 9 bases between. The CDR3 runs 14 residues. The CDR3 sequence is CASSLRGPTDTQYF. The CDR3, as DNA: TGTGCCAGCAGTTTGAGGGGCCCCACAGATACGCAGTATTTT.

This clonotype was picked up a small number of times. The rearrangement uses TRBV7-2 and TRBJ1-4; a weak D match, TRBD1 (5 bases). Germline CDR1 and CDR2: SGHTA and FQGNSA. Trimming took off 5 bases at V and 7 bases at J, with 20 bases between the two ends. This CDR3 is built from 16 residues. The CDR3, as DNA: TGTGCCAGCAGCGACCAGACAGCCCCCATAGGTGAAAAACTGTTTTTT. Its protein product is CASSDQTAPIGEKLFF. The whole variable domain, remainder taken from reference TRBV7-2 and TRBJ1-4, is GAGVSQSPSNKVTEKGKDVELRCDPISGHTALYWYRQSLGQGLEFLIYFQGNSAPDKSGLPSDRFSAERTGGSVSTLTIQRTQQEDSAVYLCASSDQTAPIGEKLFFGSGTQLSVL.

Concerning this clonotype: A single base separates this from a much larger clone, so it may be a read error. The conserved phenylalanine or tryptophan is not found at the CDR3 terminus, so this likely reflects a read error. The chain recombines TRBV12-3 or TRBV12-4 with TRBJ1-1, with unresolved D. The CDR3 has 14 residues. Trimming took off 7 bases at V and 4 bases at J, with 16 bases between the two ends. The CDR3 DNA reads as TGTGCCAGCATCAGATTACGGGCGAGCACTGAAGCTTTCTTG. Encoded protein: CASIRLRASTEAFL.

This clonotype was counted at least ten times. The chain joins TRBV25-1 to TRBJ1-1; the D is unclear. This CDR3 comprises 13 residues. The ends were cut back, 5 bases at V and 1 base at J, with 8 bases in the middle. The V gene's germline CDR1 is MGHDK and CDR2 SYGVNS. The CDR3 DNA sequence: TGTGCCAGCAGTAAACCACCGAACACTGAAGCTTTCTTT. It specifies CASSKPPNTEAFF. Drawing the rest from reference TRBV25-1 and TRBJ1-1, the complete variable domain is EADIYQTPRYLVIGTGKKITLECSQTMGHDKMYWYQQDPGMELHLIHYSYGVNSTEKGDLSSESTVSRIRTEHFPLTLESARPSHTSQYLCASSKPPNTEAFFGQGTRLTVV.

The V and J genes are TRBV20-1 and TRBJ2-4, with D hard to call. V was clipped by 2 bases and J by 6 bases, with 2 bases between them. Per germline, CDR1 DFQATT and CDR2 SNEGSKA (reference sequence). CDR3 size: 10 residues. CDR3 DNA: TGCAGTGCTAGATTAAACATTCAGTACTTC. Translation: CSARLNIQYF.

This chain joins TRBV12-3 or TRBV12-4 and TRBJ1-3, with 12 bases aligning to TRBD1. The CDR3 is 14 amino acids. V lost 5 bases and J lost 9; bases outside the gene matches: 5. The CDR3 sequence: CASSRDRGRSTIYF. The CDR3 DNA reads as TGTGCCAGCAGTCGGGACAGGGGGCGATCCACCATATATTTT.

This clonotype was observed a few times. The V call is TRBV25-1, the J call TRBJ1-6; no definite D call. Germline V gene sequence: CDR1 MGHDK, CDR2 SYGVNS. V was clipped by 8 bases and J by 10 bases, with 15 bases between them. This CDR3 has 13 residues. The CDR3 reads CASLGSEWSPLHF. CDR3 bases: TGTGCCAGCCTAGGGTCTGAATGGTCACCCCTCCACTTT. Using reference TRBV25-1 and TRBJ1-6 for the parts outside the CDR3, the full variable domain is EADIYQTPRYLVIGTGKKITLECSQTMGHDKMYWYQQDPGMELHLIHYSYGVNSTEKGDLSSESTVSRIRTEHFPLTLESARPSHTSQYLCASLGSEWSPLHFGNGTRLTVT.

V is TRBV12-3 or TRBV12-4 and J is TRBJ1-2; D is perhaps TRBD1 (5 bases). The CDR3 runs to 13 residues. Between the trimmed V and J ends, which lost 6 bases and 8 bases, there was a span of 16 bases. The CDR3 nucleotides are TGTGCCAGCAGCCTCGGGACCCGTGCCGGCTACACCTTC. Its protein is CASSLGTRAGYTF.

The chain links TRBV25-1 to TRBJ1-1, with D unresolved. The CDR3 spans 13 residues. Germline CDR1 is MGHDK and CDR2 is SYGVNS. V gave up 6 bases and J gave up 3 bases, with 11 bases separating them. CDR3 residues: CASRASQYTEAFF. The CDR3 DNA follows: TGTGCCAGCAGGGCCTCGCAGTACACTGAAGCTTTCTTT.

The CDR3 sequence is CASSLRPARGFGNTIYF. CDR3 coding DNA: TGTGCCAGCAGCTTACGCCCTGCTAGGGGCTTTGGAAACACCATATATTTT. This chain connects TRBV7-8 to TRBJ1-3; possibly TRBD1 for D (5 bases). CDR1 and CDR2 (germline): SGHVS, FQNEAQ. Trimming removed 2 bases from V and 3 bases from J, with 17 bases in between. The CDR3 is made up of 17 amino acids.

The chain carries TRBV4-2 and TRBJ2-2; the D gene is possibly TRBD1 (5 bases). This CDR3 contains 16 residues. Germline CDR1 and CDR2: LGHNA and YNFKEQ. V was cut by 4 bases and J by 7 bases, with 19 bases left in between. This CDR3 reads CASSPGLWGWVGELFF. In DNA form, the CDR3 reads TGTGCCAGCAGCCCAGGCCTTTGGGGCTGGGTCGGGGAGCTGTTTTTT.